A single sample is the source of the 20 T cell receptor beta chains below, sequenced in a study of blood T cell repertoires in COVID-19. Here immunoSEQ multiplex PCR was the method, and the copy in TCRdb shows in-frame clones only, minus some. The sample yields under 200,000 clones, more than 70% seen once. Sequencing input: PBMCs or T cells enriched from blood (not recorded which). The source is a man aged 40-55 years with acute COVID-19.

This clone was observed once. The chain combines TRBV5-1 with TRBJ1-2; 11 positions match TRBD1. Germline V gene data show CDR1 as SGHRS and CDR2 as YFSETQ. The J segment lost 0 bases and the V segment lost 4 bases, leaving 5 bases of the junction unmatched. The CDR3 contains 16 residues. CDR3 in DNA: TGCGCCAGCAGCGGACAGGGGGCAGTAGCTAACTATGGCTACACCTTC. Its protein is CASSGQGAVANYGYTF.

This clone was seen once. The J gene is TRBJ2-2, the V gene TRBV4-1; TRBD1 might be the D (6 bases). This CDR3 is built from 15 residues. V was pared by 4 bases and J by 6 bases, with 15 bases between. The germline CDR1 and CDR2 sequences are MGHRA and YSYEKL. DNA for the CDR3: TGCGCCAGCAGCCTCTCGCCGGCAGGGGCCGGGGAGCTGTTTTTT. Translation gives CASSLSPAGAGELFF.

CDR3 nucleotides: TGTGCCAGCAGTCCAACAGGTACAGGGTTCTATGGCTACACCTTC. Encoded protein: CASSPTGTGFYGYTF. The chain couples TRBV27 to TRBJ1-2, with a possible D match to TRBD1 (6 bases). Trimming stripped 5 bases from V and 4 bases from J, with 17 bases between. Germline CDR1 reads MNHEY; CDR2 reads SMNVEV (reference sequence). This CDR3 has 15 residues.

This chain connects TRBV28 to TRBJ1-2, with 7 nucleotides matching TRBD1. This CDR3 spans 14 amino acids. Germline V CDR1 and CDR2: MDHEN, SYDVKM. Unmatched junction bases numbered 8, after V lost 5 bases and J lost 5 bases. For the CDR3, the DNA is TGTGCCAGCAGTGCGACAGGGTCGGAATATGGCTACACCTTC. Residues: CASSATGSEYGYTF.

This clone has more than one count but fewer than ten. This chain connects TRBV6-1 to TRBJ2-2, with 9 bases lining up with TRBD2. The CDR3 runs to 15 residues. V shed 0 bases and J 4 bases; nucleotides not matched to a gene: 0. Germline V gene data show CDR1 as MNHNS and CDR2 as SASEGT. The CDR3 is CASSEASGSTGELFF. The DNA of the CDR3 is TGTGCCAGCAGTGAAGCTAGCGGGAGCACCGGGGAGCTGTTTTTT.

A few counts support this clone. V is TRBV7-6 and J is TRBJ2-7; 12 bases agree with TRBD2. There are 14 residues in the CDR3. Germline trimming cut 5 bases from V and 6 bases from J; bases unmatched to any gene: 5. Germline assignment: CDR1 SGHVS and CDR2 FNYEAQ. The CDR3 loop is CASSLRLAGVEQYF. The DNA of the CDR3 is TGTGCCAGCAGCCTAAGACTAGCGGGAGTCGAGCAGTACTTC.

This clone was detected only a few times. The V gene is TRBV9, the J gene TRBJ2-1; tentative D call: TRBD1 (5 bases). V gave up 0 bases and J gave up 7 bases, with 14 bases separating them. Looked up from germline, CDR1 is SGDLS and CDR2 is YYNGEE. The CDR3 runs to 15 residues. This CDR3 is CASSVGAGSGNEQFF. The CDR3 DNA sequence: TGTGCCAGCAGCGTAGGAGCAGGGTCAGGAAATGAGCAGTTCTTC.

The chain combines TRBV19 with TRBJ2-7; 7 bases agree with TRBD1. Germline CDR1 is LNHDA and CDR2 is SQIVND (reference sequence). Losses at the gene ends were 5 bases for V and 4 bases for J; bases not matched to a gene: 14. This CDR3 has 16 residues. CDR3 sequence reads: CASSPTSAGTAYEQYF. The CDR3 coding sequence is TGTGCCAGTAGTCCTACATCCGCCGGGACAGCGTACGAGCAGTACTTC.

The chain combines TRBV5-5 with TRBJ1-1; a possible D gene is TRBD1 (5 bases). The length of the CDR3 is 12 residues. V shed 2 bases and J shed 10 bases, with 12 bases lying between them. Germline V gene data show CDR1 as SGHKS and CDR2 as YYEKEE (reference sequence). The CDR3 spells CASSFQGPGAFF. The CDR3 DNA sequence: TGTGCCAGCAGCTTCCAGGGCCCTGGAGCTTTCTTT.

The V and J genes are TRBV28 and TRBJ2-2, with 9 bases lining up with TRBD2. The CDR3 contains 18 residues. Per the germline V gene, CDR1 is MDHEN and CDR2 is SYDVKM. Losses at the gene ends were 5 bases for V and 4 bases for J; bases not matched to a gene: 14. CDR3 in amino acids: CASSLWAGGPPPTGELFF. CDR3 sequence (DNA): TGTGCCAGCAGTCTTTGGGCGGGAGGGCCCCCCCCCACCGGGGAGCTGTTTTTT.

This chain links TRBV7-9 with TRBJ1-3, with a possible D match to TRBD1 (6 bases). V was trimmed by 8 bases and J by 2 bases, leaving 19 bases between them. From germline, CDR1 is SEHNR and CDR2 FQNEAQ (reference sequence). The CDR3 is made up of 16 amino acids. The CDR3 loop is CASALRGGTTGNTIYF. The CDR3 coding sequence is TGTGCCAGCGCCTTAAGAGGGGGTACTACTGGAAACACCATATATTTT.

The CDR3 DNA sequence: TGTGCCAGCAGTCTGGGACAGGGGTTGGGGGAGCTGTTTTTT. Protein: CASSLGQGLGELFF. The genes are TRBV27 and TRBJ2-2; 10 positions agree with TRBD1. The junction had 5 bases not matched to a gene; V was cut back by 5 bases and J by 8 bases. Per the germline V gene, CDR1 is MNHEY and CDR2 is SMNVEV (reference sequence). The CDR3 covers 14 residues.

The V and J genes are TRBV13 and TRBJ2-7; D is possibly TRBD2 (6 bases). Trimming took 3 bases from V and 1 from J, leaving 16 bases between them. Looked up from germline, CDR1 is PRHDT and CDR2 is FYEKMQ (reference sequence). This CDR3 comprises 16 residues. CDR3 sequence: CASSFRNRAGSYEQYF. The CDR3 coding sequence is TGTGCCAGCAGCTTTCGAAACCGGGCGGGATCCTACGAGCAGTACTTC.

J is TRBJ2-1 and V is TRBV7-9; the match to TRBD1 covers 9 bases. The junction had 9 bases not matched to a gene; V was cut back by 6 bases and J by 6 bases. Germline lookup yields CDR1 SEHNR and CDR2 FQNEAQ (reference sequence). The CDR3 has 15 residues. The CDR3 bases are TGTGCCAGCAGTACCGGGACAGGGAGGTTCAATGAGCAGTTCTTC. Translating it yields CASSTGTGRFNEQFF.

The table lists this clone with a few counts. The chain combines TRBV24-1 with TRBJ1-5; D remains ambiguous. CDR3 length: 10 residues. V was clipped by 9 bases and J by 7 bases, with 6 bases between them. Per the germline V gene, CDR1 is KGHDR and CDR2 is SFDVKD. CDR3 bases: TGTGCCACCGGCGGACAGCCCCAGCATTTT. It yields the protein CATGGQPQHF.

The rearrangement joins TRBV13 to TRBJ1-3; no reliable D call. The germline V gene has CDR1 PRHDT and CDR2 FYEKMQ (reference sequence). Between the trimmed V and J ends, which lost 3 bases and 4 bases, there was a span of 10 bases. This CDR3 has 14 residues. The CDR3 loop is CASSFTSRGNTIYF. The CDR3, as DNA: TGTGCCAGCAGCTTTACATCCCGCGGAAACACCATATATTTT.

The chain couples TRBV4-3 to TRBJ1-5; D perhaps matches TRBD1 (6 bases). This CDR3 is 14 amino acids long. V was trimmed by 4 bases and J by 4 bases, leaving 11 bases between them. Germline CDR1 and CDR2: LGHNA and YSLEER. The chain's CDR3 is CASSLGQGNQPQHF. The CDR3 nucleotides are TGCGCCAGCAGCCTCGGCCAGGGGAATCAGCCCCAGCATTTT.

The rearrangement links TRBV7-3 to TRBJ2-1; 15 bases fit TRBD2. CDR1 SGHTA and CDR2 FQGTGA come from the germline V gene. V lost 8 bases, J lost 7 bases, and 3 bases stayed unmatched. The CDR3 covers 14 residues. CDR3 loop: CASQGTSGGNEQFF. DNA for the CDR3: TGTGCCAGCCAAGGGACTAGCGGGGGGAATGAGCAGTTCTTC.

The V and J genes are TRBV2 and TRBJ2-3; the match to TRBD2 covers 9 bases. The CDR3 loop spans 17 amino acids. J gave up 5 bases and V 7 bases, and 16 bases lay outside the gene matches. Germline V lookup: CDR1 SNHLY, CDR2 FYNNEI. The CDR3 loop is CASTLRSLAGRIDTQYF. CDR3 sequence (DNA): TGTGCCAGCACCCTCCGGAGCCTAGCGGGACGTATAGATACGCAGTATTTT.

The V and J genes are TRBV5-6 and TRBJ2-5; 8 nucleotides align to TRBD1. V lost 4 bases to trimming and J lost 7 bases; unmatched junction nucleotides: 6. The length of the CDR3 is 13 residues. CDR1 and CDR2 (germline): SGHDT, YYEEEE. The CDR3 protein is CASSQGAGGTQYF. The CDR3, as DNA: TGTGCCAGCAGCCAGGGGGCGGGTGGGACCCAGTACTTC.